The 27 T cell receptor beta chains reported below all come from one sample, sequenced in a study of cytomegalovirus exposure and HLA in healthy donors (dated by TCRdb to about 2017). The library was built by means of the immunoSEQ multiplex PCR assay. The multiplex PCR relied on a mix of 60 forward primers for TCR Vbeta segments and 13 reverse primers for TCR Jbeta segments. The source is immuneACCESS, and TCRdb retained only in-frame sequences with V and J called. Part of the clones is not carried over; for the studies checked, unresolved V genes explain less than half of this, and the remainder is unexplained. This sample holds 140,000 to 150,000 clones; 76% were observed only once. The ten biggest clones cover roughly 1.9% of the sample. Specimen: PBMCs. The receptors here all came from a man aged 35-49 years in good health and CMV-seronegative.

This clone was counted once. This chain connects TRBV30 to TRBJ1-6; 10 bases line up with TRBD1. V was clipped by 3 bases and J by 8 bases; unmatched bases: 7. CDR3 length: 15 residues. The germline V gene encodes CDR1 GTSNPN and CDR2 SVGIG (reference sequence). This CDR3 is CAWRETGGAYSPLHF. The CDR3 coding sequence is TGTGCCTGGAGGGAGACAGGGGGCGCGTATTCACCCCTCCACTTT.

V gene TRBV4-2 combines with J gene TRBJ2-7, with 7 bases identical to TRBD2. Unmatched junction bases numbered 8, after V lost 2 bases and J lost 4 bases. This CDR3 has 15 residues. Germline values: CDR1 LGHNA, CDR2 YNFKEQ. In DNA form, the CDR3 reads TGTGCCAGCAGCCAACGTGTGGGAGGGGAGTACGAGCAGTACTTC. Residues: CASSQRVGGEYEQYF.

The rearrangement uses TRBV2 and TRBJ1-5; 9 nucleotides align to TRBD1. The CDR3 runs 14 residues. The V segment lost 7 bases and the J segment 6 bases; nucleotides outside the gene matches: 7. Germline V lookup: CDR1 SNHLY, CDR2 FYNNEI. The CDR3 is CASTTGQGIQPQHF. Written as DNA, the CDR3 is TGTGCCAGCACCACCGGACAGGGGATTCAGCCCCAGCATTTT.

The rearrangement joins TRBV5-1 to TRBJ2-5; 14 positions agree with TRBD2. Germline loops: CDR1 SGHRS, CDR2 YFSETQ. The V gene end was trimmed by 4 bases and the J gene end by 2 bases; junction bases not matched to a gene: 7. This CDR3 has 17 residues. The CDR3 loop reads CASSEMGLAGAQETQYF. The CDR3 nucleotides are TGCGCCAGCAGCGAAATGGGACTAGCGGGAGCGCAAGAGACCCAGTACTTC.

The chain is built from TRBV28 and TRBJ2-5, with 11 bases identical to TRBD1. The CDR3 is made up of 14 amino acids. CDR1 MDHEN and CDR2 SYDVKM come from the germline V gene. After removal of 4 bases from V and 5 bases from J, the junction contained 3 bases not matched to a gene. The CDR3 reads CASSWGQGVETQYF. In DNA, the CDR3 is TGTGCCAGCAGTTGGGGACAGGGGGTCGAGACCCAGTACTTC.

This rearrangement joins TRBV19 to TRBJ2-7; a possible D gene is TRBD1 (6 bases). In germline, CDR1 is LNHDA, CDR2 SQIVND (reference sequence). This CDR3 spans 13 amino acids. With 5 bases removed from V and 3 bases from J, the gap between germline ends came to 11 bases. CDR3 amino acids: CASSFRDNYEQYF. The CDR3 nucleotides are TGTGCCAGTAGTTTCCGGGACAACTACGAGCAGTACTTC.

This clone was observed a handful of times. The J gene is TRBJ2-1, the V gene TRBV27; TRBD2 matches 13 bases. Trimming took 5 bases from V and 7 from J; bases not matched to a gene: 5. The CDR3 is made up of 15 amino acids. Germline CDR1 is MNHEY and CDR2 is SMNVEV (reference sequence). CDR3: CASSPGTSGKNEQFF. CDR3 DNA: TGTGCCAGCAGTCCCGGGACTAGCGGGAAGAATGAGCAGTTCTTC.

This sequence joins TRBV6-1 and TRBJ2-2, with 11 bases identical to TRBD2. V shed 6 bases and J 4 bases; nucleotides not matched to a gene: 4. The germline V gene encodes CDR1 MNHNS and CDR2 SASEGT. The CDR3 covers 15 residues. The CDR3 region has the DNA TGTGCCAGCAGAGGGACTAGCGGATCCACCGGGGAGCTGTTTTTT. Translated: CASRGTSGSTGELFF.

J is TRBJ2-3 and V is TRBV6-6, with 12 bases that match TRBD1. The V and J ends lost 6 bases and 6 bases, in that order; junction bases with no gene match: 7. This CDR3 is built from 15 residues. Germline CDR1 reads MNHNY; CDR2 reads SVGAGI (reference sequence). The CDR3 loop reads CASSEGTGGRDTQYF. CDR3 coding DNA: TGTGCCAGCAGCGAAGGGACAGGGGGCAGGGATACGCAGTATTTT.

The V call is TRBV30, the J call TRBJ2-5; possibly TRBD2 for D (5 bases). V lost 3 bases, J lost 2 bases, and 10 bases lay in between. The CDR3 is 13 amino acids. In germline, CDR1 is GTSNPN, CDR2 SVGIG (reference sequence). The CDR3 sequence is CAWREVDQETQYF. DNA for the CDR3: TGTGCCTGGAGGGAGGTAGATCAAGAGACCCAGTACTTC.

This clone was seen more than once but under ten times. Within the sample, other DNA sequences also encode this same CDR3. The rearrangement joins TRBV29-1 to TRBJ2-7; 8 nucleotides line up with TRBD1. The CDR3 spans 14 residues. CDR1 is SQVTM and CDR2 is ANQGSEA in the germline V gene. V shed 1 base, J shed 3 bases, and the junction held 5 bases outside the gene matches. The CDR3 loop is CSVEAGQGVYEQYF. As DNA, the CDR3 is TGCAGCGTTGAAGCCGGACAGGGCGTCTACGAGCAGTACTTC.

This clone was observed a handful of times. This CDR3 reads CASSLGVRNEQFF. The CDR3, as DNA: TGTGCCAGCAGCTTGGGAGTACGGAATGAGCAGTTCTTC. The chain carries TRBV5-6 and TRBJ2-1; D not resolved. Trimming shortened V by 0 bases and J by 7 bases, and 8 bases separated the two germline ends. The CDR3 is 13 amino acids. Germline V gene data show CDR1 as SGHDT and CDR2 as YYEEEE.

The chain is built from TRBV6-6 and TRBJ1-1; D is undetermined. V was cut by 2 bases and J by 6 bases, with 4 bases left in between. The CDR3 consists of 11 residues. CDR1 and CDR2 (germline): MNHNY, SVGAGI (reference sequence). CDR3 loop: CASSYRSEAFF. CDR3 DNA sequence: TGTGCCAGCAGTTACCGTTCTGAAGCTTTCTTT.

The chain combines TRBV10-3 with TRBJ2-5; 8 bases line up with TRBD1. Germline V lookup: CDR1 ENHRY, CDR2 SYGVKD. This CDR3 region has 14 residues. V trimming: 6 bases; J trimming: 1 base; junction bases outside the gene matches: 4. The CDR3 DNA is TGTGCCATCAGAACCGGGACAGGCCAAGAGACCCAGTACTTC. This sequence encodes CAIRTGTGQETQYF.

For the CDR3, the DNA is TGTGCCAGCTTAGGGTGGGGCACGTTAGGCACAGATACGCAGTATTTT. Protein: CASLGWGTLGTDTQYF. The rearrangement uses TRBV7-2 and TRBJ2-3, with D maybe TRBD1 (5 bases). Trimming took 8 bases from V and 1 from J, leaving 19 bases between them. The CDR3 contains 16 residues. Germline assignment: CDR1 SGHTA and CDR2 FQGNSA.

The chain uses TRBV7-9 and TRBJ1-2, with 9 nucleotides matching TRBD1. Germline values: CDR1 SEHNR, CDR2 FQNEAQ (reference sequence). The junction had 11 bases not matched to a gene; V was cut back by 5 bases and J by 4 bases. This CDR3 has 16 amino acids. The chain's CDR3 is CASSARTGEEIYGYTF. DNA of the CDR3: TGTGCCAGCAGCGCCCGGACAGGGGAGGAAATCTATGGCTACACCTTC. Complete variable domain (other parts from reference TRBV7-9 and TRBJ1-2): DTGVSQNPRHKITKRGQNVTFRCDPISEHNRLYWYRQTLGQGPEFLTYFQNEAQLEKSRLLSDRFSAERPKGSFSTLEIQRTEQGDSAMYLCASSARTGEEIYGYTFGSGTRLTVV.

The count of this clone is one. This chain links TRBV6-5 with TRBJ2-5, with D possibly being TRBD2 (5 bases). TRBJ2-7 matches the DNA end more closely, so the J call is doubtful. The germline CDR1 and CDR2 sequences are MNHEY and SVGAGI. The CDR3 extends over 15 amino acids. This CDR3 reads CASSYSSSGHYEQYF. The CDR3 nucleotides read TGTGCCAGCAGTTACTCGTCCAGCGGCCACTACGAGCAGTACTTC.

This chain joins TRBV7-8 and TRBJ1-6; the match to TRBD1 covers 8 bases. Germline assignment: CDR1 SGHVS and CDR2 FQNEAQ. The CDR3 is 17 residues long. After removal of 4 bases from V and 5 bases from J, the junction contained 10 bases not matched to a gene. The CDR3 DNA reads as TGTGCCAGCAGCTCCACAGGGGGAGGCTTCGATAATTCACCCCTCCACTTT. Translating gives CASSSTGGGFDNSPLHF.

The chain links TRBV10-1 to TRBJ2-1, with 10 bases matching TRBD2. Germline V lookup: CDR1 WNHNN, CDR2 SYGVQD (reference sequence). V shed 0 bases and J 7 bases; nucleotides not matched to a gene: 6. This CDR3 is 16 amino acids long. Here the CDR3 reads CASSESTTSGANEQFF. CDR3 DNA sequence: TGCGCCAGCAGTGAGTCGACTACTAGCGGGGCTAATGAGCAGTTCTTC.

This clone was picked up a small number of times. V gene TRBV27 combines with J gene TRBJ1-1; the D gene is possibly TRBD1 (5 bases). The germline CDR1 and CDR2 sequences are MNHEY and SMNVEV (reference sequence). V was clipped by 3 bases and J by 2 bases, with 10 bases between them. CDR3 length: 14 amino acids. DNA for the CDR3: TGTGCCAGCAGTTTGGGGGAGGGTAACACTGAAGCTTTCTTT. Its translation is CASSLGEGNTEAFF.

This chain links TRBV6-1 with TRBJ2-3, with D unclear. Trimming took off 5 bases at V and 0 bases at J, with 12 bases between the two ends. CDR3 length equals 15 residues. Germline values: CDR1 MNHNS, CDR2 SASEGT. For the CDR3, the DNA is TGTGCCAGCAGTTTGGTGCATACTAGCACAGATACGCAGTATTTT. Its translation is CASSLVHTSTDTQYF.

The chain joins TRBV30 to TRBJ2-5; 10 bases are a match to TRBD1. Near its end, the DNA agrees better with TRBJ2-7, so the J call may be wrong. Germline V gene data show CDR1 as GTSNPN and CDR2 as SVGIG (reference sequence). This CDR3 spans 14 amino acids. CDR3 nucleotides: TGTGCCTGGAGTGTCGACAGGGGGCGATACGAGCAGTACTTC. This gives the protein CAWSVDRGRYEQYF.

V usage is TRBV5-6 and J usage is TRBJ1-4, with D possibly being TRBD1 (6 bases). Germline loops: CDR1 SGHDT, CDR2 YYEEEE. CDR3 size: 14 residues. The V and J ends lost 6 bases and 6 bases respectively, with 15 bases between them. Here the CDR3 DNA reads TGTGCCAGCACCTCGGACAGTCAGGATGAAAAACTGTTTTTT. Amino acids: CASTSDSQDEKLFF.

The chain combines TRBV11-2 with TRBJ1-2, with a possible D match to TRBD1 (6 bases). Germline CDR1 and CDR2: SGHAT and FQNNGV. V lost 6 bases and J 2 bases, leaving 16 bases between the germline ends. The CDR3 has 15 residues. Here the CDR3 DNA reads TGTGCCAGCAGACACGCTGGGCAGGGGAACTATGGCTACACCTTC. Translated, it gives CASRHAGQGNYGYTF.

The chain joins TRBV29-1 to TRBJ1-4; 9 bases agree with TRBD1. Germline CDR1 reads SQVTM; CDR2 reads ANQGSEA. This CDR3 is built from 14 residues. V was clipped by 6 bases and J by 7 bases; unmatched bases: 9. As DNA, the CDR3 is TGCAGCGTAGGGACAGGGTACGGTTTTGAAAAACTGTTTTTT. It codes for CSVGTGYGFEKLFF.

In this sample, this clone turned up once. V usage is TRBV15 and J usage is TRBJ2-1; 8 bases fit TRBD1. V was clipped by 0 bases and J by 5 bases; unmatched bases: 3. Per germline, CDR1 LNHNV and CDR2 YYDKDF (reference sequence). The CDR3 contains 15 residues. As DNA, the CDR3 is TGTGCCACCAGCAGAGAACAGGGGGTACACAATGAGCAGTTCTTC. It yields the protein CATSREQGVHNEQFF.

The gene calls are TRBV7-2 and TRBJ2-5; maybe TRBD1 (6 bases). The V gene's germline CDR1 is SGHTA and CDR2 FQGNSA. The CDR3 sequence is 16 residues long. V shed 6 bases and J shed 5 bases, with 22 bases lying between them. Written as DNA, the CDR3 is TGTGCCAGCAGTTCCCCCGAGACAGGCTTTCCGGAGACCCAGTACTTC. This codes for CASSSPETGFPETQYF.